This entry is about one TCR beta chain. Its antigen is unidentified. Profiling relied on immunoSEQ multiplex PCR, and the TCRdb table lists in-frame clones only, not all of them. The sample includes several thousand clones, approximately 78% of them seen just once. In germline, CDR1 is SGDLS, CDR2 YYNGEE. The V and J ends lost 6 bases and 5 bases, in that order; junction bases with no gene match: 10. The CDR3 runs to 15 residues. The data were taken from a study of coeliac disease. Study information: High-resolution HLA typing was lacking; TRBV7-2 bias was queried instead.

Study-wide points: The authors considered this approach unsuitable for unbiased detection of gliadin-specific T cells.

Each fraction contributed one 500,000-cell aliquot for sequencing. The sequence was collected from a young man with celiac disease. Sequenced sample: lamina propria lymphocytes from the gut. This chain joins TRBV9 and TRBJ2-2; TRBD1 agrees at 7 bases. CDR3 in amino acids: CASNGEQGETGELFF. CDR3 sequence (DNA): TGTGCCAGCAACGGCGAGCAGGGGGAAACCGGGGAGCTGTTTTTT.